Each of the 10 T cell receptor beta chains below was sequenced from the same sample in a study of cytomegalovirus exposure and HLA in healthy donors. PCR was performed using 60 Vbeta and 13 Jbeta primers. Profiled with immunoSEQ multiplex PCR; TCRdb holds only in-frame clones, not every one. The sample table includes about 51,000 clones. Sequenced: PBMCs. Receptors originate from a female donor in good health and CMV-seronegative.

V usage is TRBV7-3 and J usage is TRBJ1-1; the D gene is possibly TRBD1 (5 bases). The CDR3 is 13 amino acids. CDR1 SGHTA and CDR2 FQGTGA come from the germline V gene. With 2 bases removed from V and 7 bases from J, the gap between germline ends came to 11 bases. The CDR3 here is CASSLGPGNEAFF. The CDR3 region has the DNA TGTGCCAGCAGCTTAGGTCCAGGGAATGAAGCTTTCTTT.

This chain joins TRBV5-1 and TRBJ1-6, with 11 bases aligning to TRBD1. The CDR3 contains 16 residues. V dropped 4 bases and J dropped 5; count of bases not matched to a gene: 5. In germline, CDR1 is SGHRS, CDR2 YFSETQ. CDR3 sequence: CASSDRDRGDNSPLHF. CDR3 DNA: TGCGCCAGCAGCGACCGGGACAGGGGGGATAATTCACCCCTCCACTTT.

The chain uses TRBV30 and TRBJ2-5, with D maybe TRBD2 (7 bases). This CDR3 comprises 12 residues. The V end was cut by 8 bases, the J end by 3 bases, with 13 bases between. Germline-derived CDR1 and CDR2 are GTSNPN and SVGIG (reference sequence). CDR3 loop: CAVGEGEETQYF. The CDR3 DNA follows: TGTGCCGTGGGGGAGGGGGAAGAGACCCAGTACTTC.

V gene TRBV29-1 combines with J gene TRBJ1-2; possibly TRBD1 for D (5 bases). The CDR3 sequence is 12 residues long. V shed 3 bases and J shed 8 bases, with 13 bases lying between them. Germline assignment: CDR1 SQVTM and CDR2 ANQGSEA. CDR3 loop: CSVESQGWGYTF. The CDR3 DNA reads TGCAGCGTTGAGTCCCAGGGATGGGGCTACACCTTC.

This chain links TRBV5-6 with TRBJ1-2; D is possibly TRBD1 (5 bases). Looked up from germline, CDR1 is SGHDT and CDR2 is YYEEEE. The V and J ends lost 1 base and 7 bases respectively, with 20 bases between them. CDR3 size: 16 residues. The CDR3 reads CASSLLVAGQEIGYTF. CDR3 coding DNA: TGTGCCAGCAGCTTGTTAGTGGCGGGGCAAGAGATTGGCTACACCTTC.

The rearrangement links TRBV9 to TRBJ2-5; 10 nucleotides agree with TRBD2. The CDR3 contains 15 residues. The V gene's germline CDR1 is SGDLS and CDR2 YYNGEE. The J segment lost 5 bases and the V segment lost 3 bases, leaving 7 bases of the junction unmatched. The CDR3 coding sequence is TGTGCCAGCAGCGCCCTAGCGGGGGCGAAGGAGACCCAGTACTTC. Amino acids: CASSALAGAKETQYF.

The chain uses TRBV29-1 and TRBJ1-4; D is ambiguous. The CDR3 spans 12 residues. V gave up 6 bases and J gave up 2 bases, with 7 bases separating them. Germline V gene data show CDR1 as SQVTM and CDR2 as ANQGSEA. The CDR3 sequence: CSVYWTNEKLFF. The CDR3 nucleotides are TGCAGCGTATACTGGACTAATGAAAAACTGTTTTTT. Full variable domain (missing parts from reference TRBV29-1 and TRBJ1-4): SAVISQKPSRDICQRGTSLTIQCQVDSQVTMMFWYRQQPGQSLTLIATANQGSEATYESGFVIDKFPISRPNLTFSTLTVSNMSPEDSSIYLCSVYWTNEKLFFGSGTQLSVL.

The V and J genes are TRBV19 and TRBJ1-1; TRBD1 matches at 7 bases. CDR1 and CDR2 (germline): LNHDA, SQIVND (reference sequence). Germline trimming cut 7 bases from V and 5 bases from J; bases unmatched to any gene: 19. The CDR3 runs 17 residues. DNA of the CDR3: TGTGCCAGTACAGTGGGGCAAGGGGGCCTATTTCGTACTGAAGCTTTCTTT. Protein sequence: CASTVGQGGLFRTEAFF. Combining the CDR3 with reference TRBV19 and TRBJ1-1 gives the whole variable domain DGGITQSPKYLFRKEGQNVTLSCEQNLNHDAMYWYRQDPGQGLRLIYYSQIVNDFQKGDIAEGYSVSREKKESFPLTVTSAQKNPTAFYLCASTVGQGGLFRTEAFFGQGTRLTVV.

The chain links TRBV9 to TRBJ2-3; possibly TRBD2 for D (7 bases). Germline lookup yields CDR1 SGDLS and CDR2 YYNGEE. Trimming shortened V by 4 bases and J by 0 bases, and 15 bases separated the two germline ends. This CDR3 has 16 amino acids. The CDR3: CASSPGGTSSTDTQYF. The CDR3 DNA reads TGTGCCAGCAGCCCGGGGGGCACTTCTAGCACAGATACGCAGTATTTT.

The V call is TRBV4-2, the J call TRBJ2-3; TRBD2 matches 12 bases. Per germline, CDR1 LGHNA and CDR2 YNFKEQ. V lost 0 bases and J lost 3; bases outside the gene matches: 4. The CDR3 consists of 17 residues. The CDR3 here is CASSQEVLAGGTDTQYF. The CDR3 bases are TGTGCCAGCAGCCAAGAGGTCCTAGCGGGAGGGACAGATACGCAGTATTTT.